The 16 T cell receptor beta chains below were found in one sample sequenced in a study of cytomegalovirus exposure and HLA in healthy donors. The PCR contained 60 Vbeta and 13 Jbeta primers. Sequencing was performed with immunoSEQ multiplex PCR; in TCRdb, only in-frame clones are kept and a portion is missing. This sample has approximately 140,000 clones; around 75% occur once, and the top ten carry roughly 4%. Sequenced input: PBMCs. The origin of the receptors is a human donor in good health.

The chain recombines TRBV6-1 with TRBJ1-5; unclear D gene. From germline, CDR1 is MNHNS and CDR2 SASEGT. Trimming shortened V by 0 bases and J by 3 bases, and 9 bases separated the two germline ends. The CDR3 consists of 15 residues. The CDR3 DNA follows: TGTGCCAGCAGTGAAGCGCTGGGCAACAATCAGCCCCAGCATTTT. Translation gives CASSEALGNNQPQHF.

In DNA form, the CDR3 reads TGTGCCAGCTCACCAAGGACAGTTGCGTCGAACACCGGGGAGCTGTTTTTT. It translates to CASSPRTVASNTGELFF. The rearrangement links TRBV18 to TRBJ2-2; TRBD1 is a possible D gene (6 bases). Trimming pared 2 bases from V and 0 bases from J, leaving 13 bases between. Germline lookup yields CDR1 KGHSH and CDR2 LQKENI. CDR3 length: 17 amino acids.

V usage is TRBV7-9 and J usage is TRBJ2-5, with 7 bases that match TRBD1. The CDR3 is 16 residues long. Looked up from germline, CDR1 is SEHNR and CDR2 is FQNEAQ (reference sequence). V trimming: 5 bases; J trimming: 1 base; junction bases outside the gene matches: 10. The CDR3 DNA follows: TGTGCCAGCAGCGACTCCCTGGACAGGTTCCAAGAGACCCAGTACTTC. Its protein is CASSDSLDRFQETQYF.

CDR3: CAISESSYEQYF. The CDR3 nucleotides are TGTGCCATCAGTGAATCCAGCTACGAGCAGTACTTC. This chain connects TRBV10-3 to TRBJ2-7; D gene uncertain. The CDR3 extends over 12 amino acids. V gave up 3 bases and J gave up 3 bases, with 6 bases separating them. The germline V gene has CDR1 ENHRY and CDR2 SYGVKD.

The genes are TRBV12-2 and TRBJ2-1; the table's D call, TRBD2, was not checked against the DNA. TRBV12-2 is a pseudogene. The CDR3 runs to 16 residues. The CDR3: CASRADGGTGYNEQFF. CDR3 bases: TGTGCAAGTCGCGCCGACGGGGGGACTGGGTACAATGAGCAGTTCTTC.

This rearrangement joins TRBV19 to TRBJ2-7, with 13 nucleotides matching TRBD2. The CDR3 spans 16 residues. Trimming at V came to 4 bases and at J to 2 bases, leaving 5 bases not matched to a gene. Germline-derived CDR1 and CDR2 are LNHDA and SQIVND (reference sequence). The CDR3 here is CASSTGTSGIPYEQYF. Here the CDR3 DNA reads TGTGCCAGTAGTACAGGGACTAGCGGGATACCCTACGAGCAGTACTTC.

The chain is built from TRBV4-2 and TRBJ2-1, with a weak D call TRBD1 (7 bases). The CDR3 is 17 amino acids. The germline V gene has CDR1 LGHNA and CDR2 YNFKEQ. V was shortened by 0 bases and J by 2 bases, with 14 bases between the two germline ends. The CDR3 spells CASSQDDGGQPYNEQFF. Written as DNA, the CDR3 is TGTGCCAGCAGCCAAGATGACGGGGGACAGCCCTACAATGAGCAGTTCTTC.

CDR3 loop: CASSYSDREPLYEQYF. In DNA, the CDR3 is TGTGCCAGCAGTTATTCGGACAGGGAACCACTCTACGAGCAGTACTTC. V gene TRBV6-5 combines with J gene TRBJ2-7; 8 nucleotides line up with TRBD1. The CDR3 consists of 16 residues. With 3 bases clipped from V and 3 bases from J, the junction kept 10 bases outside the gene matches. Germline lookup yields CDR1 MNHEY and CDR2 SVGAGI.

The V gene is TRBV25-1, the J gene TRBJ2-7; D call uncertain. Germline lookup yields CDR1 MGHDK and CDR2 SYGVNS. With 4 bases removed from V and 3 bases from J, the gap between germline ends came to 13 bases. The CDR3 covers 14 residues. The CDR3 protein is CASSAQAQFYEQYF. In DNA form, the CDR3 reads TGTGCCAGCAGTGCCCAAGCACAGTTCTACGAGCAGTACTTC.

The rearrangement uses TRBV6-6 and TRBJ1-5, with 9 bases identical to TRBD1. After removal of 6 bases from V and 2 bases from J, the junction contained 8 bases not matched to a gene. The CDR3 has 16 residues. CDR1 and CDR2 from the germline V gene are MNHNY and SVGAGI (reference sequence). The DNA of the CDR3 is TGTGCCAGCAGCCCCGGGACAGGGATGGGCAATCAGCCCCAGCATTTT. Translating it yields CASSPGTGMGNQPQHF.

The chain is built from TRBV13 and TRBJ1-1, with 7 bases identical to TRBD1. V dropped 3 bases and J dropped 2; count of bases not matched to a gene: 9. There are 16 residues in the CDR3. The V gene's germline CDR1 is PRHDT and CDR2 FYEKMQ (reference sequence). This chain's CDR3 is CASSLFSGTANTEAFF. DNA for the CDR3: TGTGCCAGCAGCTTGTTTTCAGGGACAGCCAACACTGAAGCTTTCTTT.

This chain joins TRBV28 and TRBJ1-5; D might be TRBD1 (5 bases). The CDR3 contains 14 residues. The V gene's germline CDR1 is MDHEN and CDR2 SYDVKM. The ends were cut back, 6 bases at V and 4 bases at J, with 13 bases in the middle. This CDR3 is CASSLQASNQPQHF. DNA of the CDR3: TGTGCCAGCAGCTTACAGGCCTCTAATCAGCCCCAGCATTTT.

The chain uses TRBV19 and TRBJ2-1; 10 bases line up with TRBD1. The CDR3 contains 19 residues. In germline, CDR1 is LNHDA, CDR2 SQIVND (reference sequence). V gave up 6 bases and J gave up 6 bases; unmatched junction bases: 20. In DNA, the CDR3 is TGTGCCAGTAGAGGGACAGGGGCGTTGGGTGCGGGCCGTGGCAATGAGCAGTTCTTC. As protein: CASRGTGALGAGRGNEQFF.

This chain uses TRBV6-5 with TRBJ1-5; no definite D call. Germline CDR1 reads MNHEY; CDR2 reads SVGAGI. The CDR3 contains 14 residues. V lost 6 bases, J lost 0 bases, and 9 bases lay in between. The CDR3 spells CASRTGSSNQPQHF. CDR3 nucleotide sequence: TGTGCCAGCAGGACCGGGTCTAGCAATCAGCCCCAGCATTTT.

The chain recombines TRBV2 with TRBJ2-1; tentative D call: TRBD1 (6 bases). The CDR3 length is 11 residues. Trimming took off 8 bases at V and 8 bases at J, with 10 bases between the two ends. Germline CDR1 reads SNHLY; CDR2 reads FYNNEI. CDR3 region: CASPQGDEQFF. CDR3 bases: TGTGCCAGCCCACAGGGAGATGAGCAGTTCTTC.

The rearrangement uses TRBV5-4 and TRBJ2-7, with TRBD2 matching over 10 bases. Per germline, CDR1 SGHNT and CDR2 YYREEE (reference sequence). CDR3 length equals 14 residues. The ends lost 1 base at V and 7 bases at J; junction bases unmatched: 5. CDR3 bases: TGTGCCAGCAGCTTGACTAGCGGGACGGGAGAGCAGTACTTC. It translates to CASSLTSGTGEQYF. The full variable domain, in which reference TRBV5-4 and TRBJ2-7 provide the parts outside the CDR3, is ETGVTQSPTHLIKTRGQQVTLRCSSQSGHNTVSWYQQALGQGPQFIFQYYREEENGRGNFPPRFSGLQFPNYSSELNVNALELDDSALYLCASSLTSGTGEQYFGPGTRLTVT.